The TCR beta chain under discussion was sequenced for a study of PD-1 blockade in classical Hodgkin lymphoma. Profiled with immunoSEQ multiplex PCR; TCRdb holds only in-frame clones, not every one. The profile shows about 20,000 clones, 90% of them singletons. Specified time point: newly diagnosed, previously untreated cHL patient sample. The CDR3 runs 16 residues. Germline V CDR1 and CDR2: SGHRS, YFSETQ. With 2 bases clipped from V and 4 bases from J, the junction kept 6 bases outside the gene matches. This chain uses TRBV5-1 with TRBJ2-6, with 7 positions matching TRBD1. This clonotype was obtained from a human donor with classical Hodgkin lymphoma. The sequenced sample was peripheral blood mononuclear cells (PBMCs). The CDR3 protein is CASSLRQGSGANVLTF. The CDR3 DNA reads TGCGCCAGCAGCTTACGACAGGGATCCGGGGCCAACGTCCTGACTTTC.